Below, 16 T cell receptor beta chains from the same sample are listed, as sequenced in a study of breast tumors, draining lymph nodes, adjacent tissues. TCRdb used MiXCR to reprocess the multiplex PCR reads, holding one entry per CDR3 protein. Of 100,000 or so distinct CDR3 sequences listed, roughly 20% are singletons. Breast cancer patients provided tissue from their axillary draining lymph nodes. The material sequenced was axillary lymph node tissue. These receptors were obtained from a female donor with breast cancer. Some clones in this sample may be carry-over from other donors' samples.

A few counts support this clonotype. The chain carries TRBV27 and TRBJ2-1; the match to TRBD2 covers 13 bases. V dropped 5 bases and J dropped 8; count of bases not matched to a gene: 9. Per germline, CDR1 MNHEY and CDR2 SMNVEV (reference sequence). The CDR3 spans 16 residues. The CDR3 bases are TGTGCCAGCAGTCTTCTACTAGCGGGGGGGACCTATGAGCAGTTCTTC. Its translation is CASSLLLAGGTYEQFF.

Notes on this clonotype: This may arise from a read error, as a much more abundant clone is one base away. The rearrangement joins TRBV28 to TRBJ1-5; unclear D gene. The CDR3 contains 12 residues. Looked up from germline, CDR1 is MDHEN and CDR2 is SYDVKM. Trimming left V 7 bases short and J 4 bases short, with 8 bases between. CDR3 nucleotides: TGTGCCAGCATAGGCAAGAATCAGCCCCAGCATTTT. This translates into CASIGKNQPQHF.

This clonotype came up many times. The chain employs TRBV6-6 and TRBJ1-5; D possibly corresponds to TRBD1 (5 bases). The ends were cut back, 6 bases at V and 3 bases at J, with 9 bases in the middle. The CDR3 loop spans 13 amino acids. CDR1 MNHNY and CDR2 SVGAGI come from the germline V gene (reference sequence). For the CDR3, the DNA is TGTGCCAGCAGCCCAGGGTACAATCAGCCCCAGCATTTT. Its protein product is CASSPGYNQPQHF.

The table lists this clonotype with a few counts. The CDR3 here is CASSPLRGGRTGELFF. In nucleotides, the CDR3 is TGTGCCAGCAGCCCCCTGCGGGGGGGTCGGACCGGGGAGCTGTTTTTT. The chain employs TRBV2 and TRBJ2-2; 9 nucleotides match TRBD2. The CDR3 loop spans 16 amino acids. Germline V gene lookup returns CDR1 SNHLY and CDR2 FYNNEI. V was clipped by 6 bases and J by 5 bases; unmatched bases: 10.

This clonotype has a count of ten or more. This chain uses TRBV9 with TRBJ1-6; a possible D gene is TRBD1 (6 bases). V was cut by 0 bases and J by 6 bases, with 10 bases left in between. The CDR3 has 15 residues. CDR1 is SGDLS and CDR2 is YYNGEE in the germline V gene. The CDR3 DNA follows: TGTGCCAGCAGCGTAGGGCAGGGGCGTAATTCACCCCTCCACTTT. It codes for CASSVGQGRNSPLHF. Full variable domain (rest looked up from reference TRBV9 and TRBJ1-6): DSGVTQTPKHLITATGQRVTLRCSPRSGDLSVYWYQQSLDQGLQFLIQYYNGEERAKGNILERFSAQQFPDLHSELNLSSLELGDSALYFCASSVGQGRNSPLHFGNGTRLTVT.

A single count supports this clonotype. J is TRBJ2-5 and V is TRBV6-1; 10 nucleotides align to TRBD2. Trimming at V came to 2 bases and at J to 1 base, leaving 22 bases not matched to a gene. Germline assignment: CDR1 MNHNS and CDR2 SASEGT. The CDR3 spans 22 residues. The CDR3 sequence is CASSEFPQGTFGLAGVQETQYF. The CDR3 region has the DNA TGTGCCAGCAGTGAATTTCCGCAGGGGACCTTTGGGCTAGCGGGGGTCCAAGAGACCCAGTACTTC.

This clonotype came up once. With a much larger clone just one base away, this may be a read error. The J gene is TRBJ2-4, the V gene TRBV4-1, with a weak D call TRBD1 (6 bases). CDR1 is MGHRA and CDR2 is YSYEKL in the germline V gene. This CDR3 spans 14 amino acids. This CDR3 reads CASGQDRAKNIQYF. The CDR3 DNA follows: TGCGCCAGCGGCCAAGACAGGGCCAAAAACATTCAGTACTTC.

This clonotype was detected ten times or more. This chain connects TRBV19 to TRBJ1-6; TRBD1 matches at 7 bases. With V trimmed by 7 bases and J by 6 bases, 6 bases remained unmatched. The CDR3 length is 14 residues. CDR1 and CDR2 from the germline V gene are LNHDA and SQIVND (reference sequence). CDR3 loop: CASTHGTANSPLHF. CDR3 DNA: TGTGCCAGTACCCATGGGACAGCTAATTCACCCCTCCACTTT. The full variable domain, its missing parts supplied by reference TRBV19 and TRBJ1-6, is DGGITQSPKYLFRKEGQNVTLSCEQNLNHDAMYWYRQDPGQGLRLIYYSQIVNDFQKGDIAEGYSVSREKKESFPLTVTSAQKNPTAFYLCASTHGTANSPLHFGNGTRLTVT.

This clonotype was found many times. CDR3 amino acids: CASSTDRMGYSPLHF. CDR3 coding DNA: TGTGCCAGTAGTACAGACAGGATGGGGTATTCACCCCTCCACTTT. This rearrangement joins TRBV19 to TRBJ1-6, with D possibly TRBD1 on 6 matching bases. CDR3 size: 15 residues. From germline, CDR1 is LNHDA and CDR2 SQIVND (reference sequence). Trimming left V 4 bases short and J 8 bases short, with 15 bases between.

In the case of this clonotype: Possible read error: a much larger clone is one base away. The rearrangement links TRBV7-6 to TRBJ2-5; the match to TRBD1 covers 11 bases. V trimming: 5 bases; J trimming: 4 bases; junction bases outside the gene matches: 9. The CDR3 contains 16 residues. CDR1 is SGHVS and CDR2 is FNYEAQ in the germline V gene. CDR3: CASSPRTGGLRETQYF. Written as DNA, the CDR3 is TGTGCCAGCAGCCCCAGGACAGGGGGCCTTCGAGAGACCCAGTACTTC. Using reference TRBV7-6 and TRBJ2-5 for the parts outside the CDR3, the full variable domain is GAGVSQSPRYKVTKRGQDVALRCDPISGHVSLYWYRQALGQGPEFLTYFNYEAQQDKSGLPNDRFSAERPEGSISTLTIQRTEQRDSAMYRCASSPRTGGLRETQYFGPGTRLLVL.

This clonotype was recorded many times. The chain is built from TRBV2 and TRBJ2-3; possible D gene TRBD1, 6 bases. Germline V gene data show CDR1 as SNHLY and CDR2 as FYNNEI. Deletions cut 1 base from V and 1 base from J, with 12 bases between. There are 16 residues in the CDR3. CDR3 amino acids: CASSEGQGFGTDTQYF. The CDR3 DNA sequence: TGTGCCAGCAGTGAAGGGCAGGGGTTCGGCACAGATACGCAGTATTTT.

V is TRBV20-1 and J is TRBJ1-1; unclear D gene. CDR3 size: 11 residues. Trimming left V 6 bases short and J 3 bases short, with 8 bases between. The germline CDR1 and CDR2 sequences are DFQATT and SNEGSKA (reference sequence). The chain's CDR3 is CSAPTDTEAFF. CDR3 DNA: TGCAGTGCACCCACGGACACTGAAGCTTTCTTT.

With regard to this clonotype: The junction departs from germline at one end; a sequencing error may be responsible. The rearrangement joins TRBV4-2 to TRBJ1-4; D possibly corresponds to TRBD1 (6 bases). The CDR3 is 15 residues long. Germline loops: CDR1 LGHNA, CDR2 YNFKEQ. CDR3 DNA sequence: TGTGCCAGCAACCAAGACGGACAGAGTCGTGAAAAACTGTTTTTT. It translates to CASNQDGQSREKLFF.

This clonotype was seen at least ten times. The V gene is TRBV7-8, the J gene TRBJ2-7; 7 bases line up with TRBD1. The trim removed 3 bases at V and 2 bases at J, leaving 1 base unmatched. The CDR3 has 13 amino acids. Germline V lookup: CDR1 SGHVS, CDR2 FQNEAQ. The CDR3 sequence is CASSLRGPYEQYF. Written as DNA, the CDR3 is TGTGCCAGCAGCTTGAGGGGGCCCTACGAGCAGTACTTC. Full variable domain (remainder filled in from reference TRBV7-8 and TRBJ2-7): GAGVSQSPRYKVAKRGQDVALRCDPISGHVSLFWYQQALGQGPEFLTYFQNEAQLDKSGLPSDRFFAERPEGSVSTLKIQRTQQEDSAVYLCASSLRGPYEQYFGPGTRLTVT.

This clonotype was seen at least ten times. This chain joins TRBV6-6 and TRBJ2-1, with D unclear. The germline V gene has CDR1 MNHNY and CDR2 SVGAGI (reference sequence). The germline V and J ends were trimmed by 2 bases and 10 bases, with 9 bases remaining between them. CDR3 length: 12 amino acids. CDR3 DNA sequence: TGTGCCAGCAGTTACCTCGGCTTAGAGCAGTTCTTC. Its protein is CASSYLGLEQFF.

There are many counts of this clonotype. This chain joins TRBV12-3 or TRBV12-4 and TRBJ2-3; no clear D gene. V was trimmed by 2 bases and J by 5 bases, leaving 5 bases between them. This CDR3 region has 12 residues. The CDR3 spells CASSLNGDTQYF. As DNA, the CDR3 is TGTGCCAGCAGTTTAAACGGAGATACGCAGTATTTT.